This T cell receptor (beta chain) was captured in a study of blood T cell repertoires in COVID-19. On the study more broadly: Material from acute and convalescent COVID-19 was sourced from the United States, Italy and Spain. T cells, B-cell-depleted T cells, or PBMCs supplied cDNA or gDNA.

Original data processing: For nucleated cells, counts were estimated from reference gene primer amplification. Clones were read by immunoSEQ multiplex PCR, and TCRdb kept only the in-frame ones, dropping some. V and J calls plus clone size are reproduced from that table; the DNA served to infer D and trimming. The profile shows approximately 300,000 clones, about 84% of them singletons. V lost 0 bases to trimming and J lost 6 bases; unmatched junction nucleotides: 9. This CDR3 has 16 residues. Germline CDR1 reads MNHNY; CDR2 reads SVGAGI (reference sequence). The sample was peripheral blood. The gene calls are TRBV6-6 and TRBJ2-7; 9 bases fit TRBD1. The clonotype was recovered from a woman aged 50 to 65 with acute or convalescent COVID-19. The CDR3 DNA reads as TGTGCCAGCAGTTACTCCCCCGGGACAGGGATAAGCGAGCAGTACTTC. Its protein is CASSYSPGTGISEQYF.